This T cell receptor beta chain was obtained from a study of blood T cell repertoires in COVID-19. Study-level background: The samples span acute and convalescent COVID-19 from the United States, Italy and Spain. T cells, B-cell-depleted T cells, or PBMCs supplied cDNA or gDNA.

Authors' processing steps: Cell counts per sample came from amplifying reference gene primers. Produced via immunoSEQ multiplex PCR; TCRdb's table is partial and in-frame only. That table is the source of V, J and clone size, and D and trimming were worked out from the DNA. The sample carries some 200,000 clones, about 83% recorded once. Enrolled during active infection, Seattle patients were then followed longitudinally. This CDR3 contains 14 residues. V lost 0 bases and J 3 bases, leaving 6 bases between the germline ends. Looked up from germline, CDR1 is SGHRS and CDR2 is YFSETQ. Sequenced input: peripheral blood. This chain links TRBV5-1 with TRBJ1-4; weak D call: TRBD1 (6 bases). The sequence derives from a woman aged 70 to 79 with COVID-19, enrolled during active disease. The CDR3 protein is CASSLGQANEKLFF. Written as DNA, the CDR3 is TGCGCCAGCAGCTTGGGACAGGCTAATGAAAAACTGTTTTTT.